These 16 T cell receptor beta chains were sequenced from one sample in a study of T cell clonality in common variable immunodeficiency. TCRdb keeps only in-frame clones here, not all; method: immunoSEQ multiplex PCR. Found here are approximately 34,000 clones, no singletons; the ten largest cover 3.5% to 4.5%. Sequences were obtained from peripheral blood mononuclear cells. These receptors were taken from a person aged 18 to 75 in good health.

The sample holds many counts of this clone. The DNA ends 3 residues before the CDR3 does, and the rest of the CDR3 is filled in from the germline J gene. The gene calls are TRBV20-1 and TRBJ2-3; D is uncertain. The CDR3 extends over 16 amino acids. The V end lost 3 bases, the J end lost 0 bases, and 16 bases lay between the germline ends. CDR1 DFQATT and CDR2 SNEGSKA come from the germline V gene (reference sequence). Here the CDR3 reads CSARDYSLSSTDTQYF. CDR3 bases read: TGCAGTGCTAGGGATTACAGCTTATCTAGCACAGATACG.

This clone was recorded many times. The sequenced fragment ends 3 residues before the CDR3 boundary, so the rest is inferred from the germline J gene. The chain carries TRBV30 and TRBJ1-2; TRBD1 agrees at 10 bases. This CDR3 is built from 13 residues. Germline assignment: CDR1 GTSNPN and CDR2 SVGIG (reference sequence). CDR3 DNA (partial): TGTGCCTGGAGGAGACAGGGGGCACCCGGC. Protein: CAWRRQGAPG. The CDR3 reads in full as CAWRRQGAPGYTF.

This clone was counted many times. The read stops 3 residues short of the end of the CDR3; the missing end is completed from the germline J gene. The chain uses TRBV7-9 and TRBJ2-1; D call uncertain. This CDR3 has 14 amino acids. Trimming stripped 2 bases from V and 3 bases from J, with 8 bases between. The germline V gene has CDR1 SEHNR and CDR2 FQNEAQ (reference sequence). The CDR3 reads CASSLSTGYNEQFF. CDR3 DNA, as far as it was read: TGTGCCAGCAGCTTATCAACTGGCTACAATGAG.

This clone was counted at least ten times. The read comes to an end 3 residues before the CDR3 does, leaving the germline J gene to fill in the end. V usage is TRBV20-1 and J usage is TRBJ2-4; 7 nucleotides match TRBD2. CDR1 is DFQATT, CDR2 SNEGSKA, per germline (reference sequence). The length of the CDR3 is 16 residues. V was clipped by 3 bases and J by 3 bases; unmatched bases: 11. The sequenced part of the CDR3 DNA is TGCAGTGCTAGCCCTGGGTCTGGGAGGGGCAAAAACATT. This translates into CSASPGSGRGKNI. The whole CDR3 is CSASPGSGRGKNIQYF.

This clone was counted at least ten times. The sequenced fragment ends 3 residues before the CDR3 boundary, so the rest is inferred from the germline J gene. The rearrangement joins TRBV10-1 to TRBJ2-5, with 10 bases lining up with TRBD2. Germline V gene lookup returns CDR1 WNHNN and CDR2 SYGVQD (reference sequence). CDR3 size: 14 residues. V lost 2 bases, J lost 3 bases, and 0 bases stayed unmatched. Incomplete CDR3 DNA: TGCGCCAGCAGTGAGAGCGGGGGGGAAGAGACC. It yields the protein CASSESGGEET. From start to end, the CDR3 is CASSESGGEETQYF.

Regarding this clone: The read comes to an end 3 residues before the CDR3 does, leaving the germline J gene to fill in the end. The chain couples TRBV19 to TRBJ1-2, with D perhaps TRBD1 (5 bases). From germline, CDR1 is LNHDA and CDR2 SQIVND (reference sequence). Trimming left V 2 bases short and J 6 bases short, with 13 bases between. The length of the CDR3 is 14 residues. Partial CDR3 DNA: TGTGCCAGTAGTATAAGGGGCGATCCGAATGGC. Protein: CASSIRGDPNG. The full-length CDR3 reads as CASSIRGDPNGYTF. Combining the CDR3 with reference TRBV19 and TRBJ1-2 gives the whole variable domain DGGITQSPKYLFRKEGQNVTLSCEQNLNHDAMYWYRQDPGQGLRLIYYSQIVNDFQKGDIAEGYSVSREKKESFPLTVTSAQKNPTAFYLCASSIRGDPNGYTFGSGTRLTVV.

This clone was counted a few times. The read ends 3 residues shy of where the CDR3 ends; the end is completed using the germline J gene. The chain recombines TRBV30 with TRBJ1-2; D is possibly TRBD1 (5 bases). CDR1 and CDR2 from the germline V gene are GTSNPN and SVGIG (reference sequence). The CDR3 totals 16 residues. V gave up 0 bases and J gave up 4 bases, with 18 bases separating them. CDR3 bases read: TGTGCCTGGAGTGTTTTACCGGGACTGAAACCCTATGGC. Encoded protein: CAWSVLPGLKPYG. The CDR3 in full is CAWSVLPGLKPYGYTF.

At least ten counts were recorded for this clone. The CDR3 goes on 3 residues after the read ends, and that part is filled in from the germline J gene. V is TRBV20-1 and J is TRBJ1-5; D is perhaps TRBD1 (6 bases). Trimming removed 2 bases from V and 3 bases from J, with 11 bases in between. The CDR3 length is 14 residues. Looked up from germline, CDR1 is DFQATT and CDR2 is SNEGSKA (reference sequence). This CDR3 is CSARQTGLNQPQHF. The CDR3 bases that were read are TGCAGTGCTAGACAGACAGGCCTCAATCAGCCC.

Ten or more counts support this clone. The sequence runs out 3 residues before the end of the CDR3; the remainder is reconstructed from the germline J gene. The chain combines TRBV7-3 with TRBJ2-1, with 7 bases matching TRBD1. This CDR3 has 15 residues. CDR1 is SGHTA, CDR2 FQGTGA, per germline. V shed 5 bases, J shed 9 bases, and the junction held 13 bases outside the gene matches. Partial CDR3 DNA: TGTGCCAGCAGCGCCACCGGGACAGCTTTGGCTGAG. Amino acid sequence: CASSATGTALAE. The entire CDR3 sequence reads CASSATGTALAEQFF.

The sample holds many counts of this clone. The read is 3 residues too short to cover the CDR3 end, so that end is filled in from the germline J gene. V usage is TRBV5-6 and J usage is TRBJ2-4; D not resolved. The germline gives CDR1 SGHDT, CDR2 YYEEEE. The V gene lost 0 bases and the J gene lost 4 bases, with 8 bases spanning the gap. The CDR3 loop spans 14 amino acids. The CDR3: CASSLDLNKNIQYF. CDR3 bases read: TGTGCCAGCAGCTTGGACTTAAATAAAAACATT.

This clone came up many times. The observed sequence ends 3 residues before the CDR3 terminus, with the missing tail filled in from the germline J gene. The chain combines TRBV30 with TRBJ2-6; 8 bases are a match to TRBD2. Germline assignment: CDR1 GTSNPN and CDR2 SVGIG (reference sequence). After removal of 0 bases from V and 0 bases from J, the junction contained 13 bases not matched to a gene. The CDR3 sequence is 20 residues long. CDR3 residues: CAWSVPGRARGGSGANVLTF. The CDR3 bases that were read are TGTGCCTGGAGTGTACCAGGACGGGCCCGGGGGGGCTCTGGGGCCAACGTC. Drawing the rest from reference TRBV30 and TRBJ2-6, the complete variable domain is SQTIHQWPATLVQPVGSPLSLECTVEGTSNPNLYWYRQAAGRGLQLLFYSVGIGQISSEVPQNLSASRPQDRQFILSSKKLLLSDSGFYLCAWSVPGRARGGSGANVLTFGAGSRLTVL.

Comment on this clone: Read data end 3 residues before the CDR3 end; the end is taken from the germline J gene. The V gene is TRBV19, the J gene TRBJ2-7; D is perhaps TRBD1 (6 bases). Between the trimmed V and J ends, which lost 5 bases and 2 bases, there was a span of 10 bases. The CDR3 covers 13 residues. Germline V gene data show CDR1 as LNHDA and CDR2 as SQIVND (reference sequence). CDR3 residues: CASSPGQAYEQYF. The CDR3 DNA, read in part, is TGTGCCAGTAGTCCGGGACAAGCCTACGAG. The variable domain in full, completed from reference TRBV19 and TRBJ2-7, reads DGGITQSPKYLFRKEGQNVTLSCEQNLNHDAMYWYRQDPGQGLRLIYYSQIVNDFQKGDIAEGYSVSREKKESFPLTVTSAQKNPTAFYLCASSPGQAYEQYFGPGTRLTVT.

At least ten counts were recorded for this clone. The read stops 3 residues short of the end of the CDR3; the missing end is completed from the germline J gene. This chain joins TRBV2 and TRBJ2-3, with D hard to call. This CDR3 has 13 amino acids. V was cut by 7 bases and J by 6 bases, with 14 bases left in between. CDR1 and CDR2 from the germline V gene are SNHLY and FYNNEI. The CDR3 spells CASNRDVEDTQYF. The sequenced part of the CDR3 DNA is TGTGCCAGCAATAGAGATGTAGAGGATACG.

Only a few counts were recorded for this clone. One end of the junction fails to match germline, which may point to a read error. Read coverage stops 3 residues before the CDR3 terminus; the germline J gene supplies the remainder. The chain carries TRBV7-9 and TRBJ2-3; weak D call: TRBD2 (6 bases). Germline V gives CDR1 SEHNR, CDR2 FQNEAQ (reference sequence). This CDR3 comprises 11 residues. Incomplete CDR3 DNA: TGTTCCAGCACTGGGGGGGATACG. Its protein product is CSSTGGDT. The complete CDR3 reads CSSTGGDTQYF.

This clone was recorded at least ten times. Read sequence stops 3 residues before the CDR3 end, and the germline J gene provides the missing end. The chain recombines TRBV7-3 with TRBJ2-1; maybe TRBD2 (6 bases). The germline gives CDR1 SGHTA, CDR2 FQGTGA. The CDR3 covers 13 residues. V lost 3 bases and J lost 4, with 7 bases in between. The sequenced part of the CDR3 DNA is TGTGCCAGCAGCTTTGGGGGGTACAATGAG. Translating it yields CASSFGGYNE. The entire CDR3 is CASSFGGYNEQFF.

This clone was counted only a few times. The CDR3 extends 3 residues past the end of the read, so its final part is completed from the germline J gene. The chain employs TRBV19 and TRBJ2-3; TRBD1 matches 8 bases. The CDR3 loop spans 16 amino acids. The germline V gene has CDR1 LNHDA and CDR2 SQIVND (reference sequence). The CDR3 spells CASSIGGAGGGETQYF. CDR3 DNA, as far as it was read: TGTGCCAGTAGTATTGGTGGGGCAGGGGGCGGAGAGACG.